One and the same sample provided the 6 T cell receptor beta chains below, sequenced in a study of T cells in Graves' hyperthyroidism and ophthalmopathy. Template material for amplifying TCR beta CDR3 regions consisted of RNA transcripts. When the TCR CDR3 underwent first-round RT-PCR, the HTBI primer set was used. TCRdb analysed the multiplex PCR reads with MiXCR anew, one entry per CDR3 protein. The table has approximately 590,000 distinct CDR3 sequences, around 46% seen once; the top ten hold roughly 8.2%. The sample was peripheral blood or thyroid tissue (not recorded which). Receptor source: a woman under 30 with Graves' hyperthyroidism.

In this sample, this clonotype turned up a few times. This sequence joins TRBV25-1 and TRBJ1-1; unclear D gene. Germline loops: CDR1 MGHDK, CDR2 SYGVNS. The CDR3 has 17 amino acids. Trimming took off 5 bases at V and 5 bases at J, with 24 bases between the two ends. The CDR3, as DNA: TGTGCCAGCAGTTTATGGCTAGGTGGGTCTAGGTGGACTGAAGCTTTCTTT. This codes for CASSLWLGGSRWTEAFF.

The rearrangement links TRBV20-1 to TRBJ1-1, with D unresolved. From germline, CDR1 is DFQATT and CDR2 SNEGSKA (reference sequence). The CDR3 has 12 residues. V dropped 6 bases and J dropped 3 bases, with 11 bases sitting between them. The CDR3 nucleotides are TGCAGTGCCCTACCCGCGGACACTGAAGCTTTCTTT. It is translated as CSALPADTEAFF.

The chain is built from TRBV29-1 and TRBJ1-2, with 8 bases aligning to TRBD1. Germline V gene data show CDR1 as SQVTM and CDR2 as ANQGSEA. This CDR3 has 13 residues. V gave up 3 bases and J gave up 6 bases; unmatched junction bases: 6. The CDR3 region is CSVDRTGTDGYTF. The CDR3 nucleotides read TGCAGCGTTGATAGGACAGGGACGGATGGCTACACCTTC.

This clonotype was recorded at least ten times. The V call is TRBV24-1, the J call TRBJ2-5; 7 bases are a match to TRBD2. The CDR3 length is 15 residues. The V segment lost 1 base and the J segment 5 bases; nucleotides outside the gene matches: 6. Germline values: CDR1 KGHDR, CDR2 SFDVKD. The CDR3 DNA sequence: TGTGCCACCAGTGATTTCGGGGGGATTGGGGAGACCCAGTACTTC. As protein: CATSDFGGIGETQYF.

The chain has TRBV7-8 and TRBJ2-5, with D possibly being TRBD1 (5 bases). There are 14 residues in the CDR3. Germline V lookup: CDR1 SGHVS, CDR2 FQNEAQ. V gave up 1 base and J gave up 5 bases, with 11 bases separating them. The CDR3 here is CASSLEGDWETQYF. The CDR3 DNA sequence: TGTGCCAGCAGCTTAGAAGGGGATTGGGAGACCCAGTACTTC.

This clonotype was observed a handful of times. The rearrangement uses TRBV19 and TRBJ2-2, with unresolved D. Germline V gives CDR1 LNHDA, CDR2 SQIVND (reference sequence). The CDR3 contains 16 residues. The V end lost 4 bases, the J end lost 5 bases, and 17 bases lay between the germline ends. The CDR3 sequence is CASSRTPIVSTGELFF. The CDR3 DNA sequence: TGTGCCAGTAGTAGAACCCCGATAGTTTCGACCGGGGAGCTGTTTTTT.